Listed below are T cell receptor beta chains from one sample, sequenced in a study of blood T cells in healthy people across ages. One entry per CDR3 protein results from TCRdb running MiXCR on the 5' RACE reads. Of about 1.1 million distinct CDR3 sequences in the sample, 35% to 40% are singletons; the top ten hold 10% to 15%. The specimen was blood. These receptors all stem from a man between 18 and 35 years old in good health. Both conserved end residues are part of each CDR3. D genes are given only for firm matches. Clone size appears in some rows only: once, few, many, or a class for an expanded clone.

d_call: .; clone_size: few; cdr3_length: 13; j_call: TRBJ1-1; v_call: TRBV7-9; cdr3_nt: TGTGCCAGCAGCTTGTTGTCAGGACTGAAAGCTTTCTTT; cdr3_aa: CASSLLSGLKAFF
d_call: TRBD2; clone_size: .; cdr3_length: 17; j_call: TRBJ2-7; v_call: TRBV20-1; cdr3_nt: TGCAGTGCTAGAGTTAAGGGGTTTGTAGGGACTAGCAACGAGCAGTACTTC; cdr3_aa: CSARVKGFVGTSNEQYF
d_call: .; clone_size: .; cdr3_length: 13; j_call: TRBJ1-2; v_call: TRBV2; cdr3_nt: TGTGCCAGCAGTGATTTTGCTCTTGATGGCTACACCTTC; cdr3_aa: CASSDFALDGYTF
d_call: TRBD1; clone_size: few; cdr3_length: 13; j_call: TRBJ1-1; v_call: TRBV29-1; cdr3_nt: TGCAGCGTTCGGACAGGGGGATATGATGAAGCTTTCTTT; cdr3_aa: CSVRTGGYDEAFF
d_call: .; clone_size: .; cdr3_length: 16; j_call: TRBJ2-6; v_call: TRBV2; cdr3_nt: TGTGCCAGCAGTGAATATGCGGTCTCTGGGGCCAACGTCCTGACTTTC; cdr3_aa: CASSEYAVSGANVLTF
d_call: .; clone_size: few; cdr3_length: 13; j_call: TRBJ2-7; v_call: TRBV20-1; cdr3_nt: TGCAGTGCTAGGGGACGGGTCTCCTACGAGCAGTACTTC; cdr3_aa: CSARGRVSYEQYF
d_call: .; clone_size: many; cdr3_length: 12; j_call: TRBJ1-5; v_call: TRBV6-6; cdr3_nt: TGTGCCAGCAGTTCCACATCACGGCCCCAGCATTTT; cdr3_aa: CASSSTSRPQHF
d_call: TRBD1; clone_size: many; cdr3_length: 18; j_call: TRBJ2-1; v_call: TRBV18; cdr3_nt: TGTGCCAGCTCGCCCTACCAAGGAAGAGGGGGCGGCTACAATGAGCAGTTCTTC; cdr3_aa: CASSPYQGRGGGYNEQFF
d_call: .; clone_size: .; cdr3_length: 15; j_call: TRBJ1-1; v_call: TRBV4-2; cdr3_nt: TGTGCCAGCAGCCAAGATGGGTGGTCGGGCACTGAAGCTTTCTTT; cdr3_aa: CASSQDGWSGTEAFF
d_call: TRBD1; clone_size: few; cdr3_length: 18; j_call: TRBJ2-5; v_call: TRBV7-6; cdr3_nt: TGTGCCAGCAGCTTAGTAGGGAAACTCGGGACAGGTCAAGAGACCCAGTACTTC; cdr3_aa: CASSLVGKLGTGQETQYF
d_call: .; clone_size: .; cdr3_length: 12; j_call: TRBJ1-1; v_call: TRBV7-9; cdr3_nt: TGTGCCAGCAGCCCTGCGGGGTTAAAAGCTTTCTTT; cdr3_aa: CASSPAGLKAFF
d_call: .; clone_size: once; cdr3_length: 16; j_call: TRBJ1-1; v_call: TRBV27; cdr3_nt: TGTGCCAGCAGCCAAATTCTGGGAGGTTTTGACACTGAAGCTTTCTTT; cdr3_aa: CASSQILGGFDTEAFF
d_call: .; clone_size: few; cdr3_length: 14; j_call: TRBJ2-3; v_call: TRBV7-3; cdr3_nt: TGTGCCAGCAGCACAGGGATTGGGTTGAATACGCAGTATTTT; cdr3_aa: CASSTGIGLNTQYF